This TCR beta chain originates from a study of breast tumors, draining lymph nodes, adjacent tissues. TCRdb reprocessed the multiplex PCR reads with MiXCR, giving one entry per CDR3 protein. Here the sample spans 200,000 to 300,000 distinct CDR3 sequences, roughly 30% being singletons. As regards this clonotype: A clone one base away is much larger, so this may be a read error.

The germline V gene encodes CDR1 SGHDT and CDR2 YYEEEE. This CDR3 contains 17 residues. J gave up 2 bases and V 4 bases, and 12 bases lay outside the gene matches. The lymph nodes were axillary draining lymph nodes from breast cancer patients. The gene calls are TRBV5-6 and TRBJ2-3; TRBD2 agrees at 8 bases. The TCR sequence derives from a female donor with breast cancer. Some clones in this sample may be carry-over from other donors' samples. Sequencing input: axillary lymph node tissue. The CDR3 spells CASSRESAGGLTDTQYF. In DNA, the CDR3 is TGTGCCAGCAGCCGAGAGTCTGCGGGAGGCCTCACAGATACGCAGTATTTT. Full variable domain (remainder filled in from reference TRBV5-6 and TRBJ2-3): DAGVTQSPTHLIKTRGQQVTLRCSPKSGHDTVSWYQQALGQGPQFIFQYYEEEERQRGNFPDRFSGHQFPNYSSELNVNALLLGDSALYLCASSRESAGGLTDTQYFGPGTRLTVL.